The 20 T cell receptor beta chains below come from one sample, sequenced in a study of OX40 agonist ivuxolimab in advanced cancers. Measured with immunoSEQ multiplex PCR; TCRdb has only the in-frame clones, and not every one. The sample comprises fewer than 90,000 clones, approximately 85% of which are singletons, and approximately 3.1% rests with the top ten. Sequences were derived from CD4+ or CD8+ T cells sorted from blood, sampled in a trial of the OX40 agonist ivuxolimab. The source of these receptors is an adult with an advanced solid tumor such as melanoma, head and neck, liver or kidney cancer.

The rearrangement uses TRBV6-1 and TRBJ1-2, with 9 positions matching TRBD1. Germline-derived CDR1 and CDR2 are MNHNS and SASEGT. This CDR3 region has 17 residues. V lost 2 bases to trimming and J lost 6 bases; unmatched junction nucleotides: 13. This CDR3 reads CASSEYWDRAPKDGYTF. The DNA of the CDR3 is TGTGCCAGCAGTGAATACTGGGACAGGGCCCCCAAAGATGGCTACACCTTC.

The rearrangement uses TRBV7-2 and TRBJ2-2; D unresolved. V was clipped by 5 bases and J by 3 bases, with 13 bases between them. The germline CDR1 and CDR2 sequences are SGHTA and FQGNSA. This CDR3 comprises 15 residues. The CDR3 bases are TGTGCCAGCAGCCCCACCCGGCAGGACACCGGGGAGCTGTTTTTT. Translating it yields CASSPTRQDTGELFF.

V gene TRBV28 combines with J gene TRBJ2-3, with no clear D. V was pared by 3 bases and J by 6 bases, with 10 bases between. The CDR3 sequence is 13 residues long. Looked up from germline, CDR1 is MDHEN and CDR2 is SYDVKM. The CDR3 DNA sequence: TGTGCCAGCAGTTTTCCTTCGGCTGATACGCAGTATTTT. It encodes CASSFPSADTQYF.

The V gene is TRBV4-3, the J gene TRBJ2-5; 7 bases are a match to TRBD2. The J segment lost 7 bases and the V segment lost 0 bases, leaving 14 bases of the junction unmatched. In germline, CDR1 is LGHNA, CDR2 YSLEER. The CDR3 consists of 17 residues. For the CDR3, the DNA is TGCGCCAGCAGCCAAGATTACCTAGCGGAACCCCGGGGGACCCAGTACTTC. It is translated as CASSQDYLAEPRGTQYF.

The rearrangement links TRBV23-1 to TRBJ1-1; 12 bases map to TRBD1. TRBV23-1 is annotated as an ORF whose role is uncertain. V shed 1 base, J shed 1 base, and the junction held 13 bases outside the gene matches. The CDR3 totals 20 residues. The CDR3 bases are TGCGCCAGCAGTCAATTCGGTCTCCGGGACAGGGGGCGGGGGAACACTGAAGCTTTCTTT. It yields the protein CASSQFGLRDRGRGNTEAFF.

This clone has only a few counts. J is TRBJ1-1 and V is TRBV7-2; D uncertain. The CDR3 sequence is 14 residues long. The V and J ends lost 5 bases and 0 bases respectively, with 10 bases between them. CDR1 SGHTA and CDR2 FQGNSA come from the germline V gene. CDR3 DNA sequence: TGTGCCAGCAGCCTATTTCCGGTGAACACTGAAGCTTTCTTT. It specifies CASSLFPVNTEAFF.

The rearrangement joins TRBV7-9 to TRBJ1-3, with 10 bases aligning to TRBD1. V shed 1 base and J 2 bases; nucleotides not matched to a gene: 5. This CDR3 region has 17 residues. Germline CDR1 SEHNR, CDR2 FQNEAQ (reference sequence). The CDR3 DNA reads TGTGCCAGCAGCTTAGGAACGACAGGGGGCGCTGGAAACACCATATATTTT. It encodes CASSLGTTGGAGNTIYF.

The chain carries TRBV12-5 and TRBJ1-1; D remains unclear. Between the trimmed V and J ends, which lost 3 bases and 7 bases, there was a span of 9 bases. The CDR3 contains 12 residues. Germline assignment: CDR1 LGHNT and CDR2 FRNRAP. Here the CDR3 DNA reads TGTGCTAGTGGTTTCTCATCCAGTGAAGCTTTCTTT. It encodes CASGFSSSEAFF.

This clone has at least ten counts. The chain employs TRBV4-1 and TRBJ1-2; D gene ambiguous. Trimming removed 3 bases from V and 0 bases from J, with 8 bases in between. Germline CDR1 MGHRA, CDR2 YSYEKL. The CDR3 covers 14 residues. The CDR3 DNA follows: TGCGCCAGCAGCCAGGCAGCAGCTAACTATGGCTACACCTTC. This translates into CASSQAAANYGYTF.

The chain is built from TRBV6-4 and TRBJ2-1; tentative D call: TRBD2 (6 bases). The CDR3 extends over 15 amino acids. V was cut by 0 bases and J by 7 bases, with 13 bases left in between. Looked up from germline, CDR1 is MRHNA and CDR2 is SNTAGT. CDR3 sequence reads: CASSDSAGLGNEQFF. As DNA, the CDR3 is TGTGCCAGCAGTGACTCCGCGGGACTGGGGAATGAGCAGTTCTTC.

The V call is TRBV21-1, the J call TRBJ2-7; the D call TRBD1 from the table was never checked on the DNA. TRBV21-1 is a pseudogene segment. This CDR3 has 14 amino acids. CDR3 protein: CARSTGTGNYEQYF. For the CDR3, the DNA is TGTGCCAGAAGCACCGGGACAGGGAACTACGAGCAGTACTTC.

In this sample, this clone turned up a few times. The V gene is TRBV7-3, the J gene TRBJ1-1, with 9 positions matching TRBD1. Germline V gives CDR1 SGHTA, CDR2 FQGTGA. The CDR3 length is 14 residues. Trimming cost V 4 bases and J 1 base; bases outside gene matches: 1. CDR3 sequence (DNA): TGTGCCAGCAGCTCGGGACAGGGGAACACTGAAGCTTTCTTT. Translating it yields CASSSGQGNTEAFF.

The chain recombines TRBV30 with TRBJ2-5, with 13 bases fitting TRBD2. V shed 3 bases, J shed 7 bases, and the junction held 5 bases outside the gene matches. The CDR3 runs to 14 residues. The germline V gene has CDR1 GTSNPN and CDR2 SVGIG (reference sequence). The CDR3 here is CAWRGLAGAGTQYF. In DNA, the CDR3 is TGTGCCTGGAGAGGACTAGCGGGAGCCGGGACCCAGTACTTC.

The chain joins TRBV5-8 to TRBJ2-3; 7 nucleotides agree with TRBD1. The V segment lost 5 bases and the J segment 0 bases; nucleotides outside the gene matches: 6. This CDR3 is 15 amino acids long. The germline gives CDR1 SGHTS, CDR2 YDEGEE. The CDR3 is CASSWRGGSTDTQYF. The CDR3 DNA is TGTGCCAGCAGTTGGAGAGGGGGCAGCACAGATACGCAGTATTTT.

This chain joins TRBV19 and TRBJ1-5, with a tentative D call TRBD1 (6 bases). V lost 10 bases, J lost 5 bases, and 21 bases lay in between. Germline V gives CDR1 LNHDA, CDR2 SQIVND (reference sequence). The CDR3 is made up of 15 amino acids. The CDR3 protein is CATTEEGGAYQPQHF. The CDR3 DNA follows: TGTGCCACTACAGAAGAGGGGGGCGCATATCAGCCCCAGCATTTT. The whole variable domain, filled in from reference TRBV19 and TRBJ1-5, reads DGGITQSPKYLFRKEGQNVTLSCEQNLNHDAMYWYRQDPGQGLRLIYYSQIVNDFQKGDIAEGYSVSREKKESFPLTVTSAQKNPTAFYLCATTEEGGAYQPQHFGDGTRLSIL.

The chain links TRBV10-3 to TRBJ2-3; D is perhaps TRBD1 (6 bases). The CDR3 is made up of 13 amino acids. Trimming took off 2 bases at V and 3 bases at J, with 6 bases between the two ends. Germline CDR1 and CDR2: ENHRY and SYGVKD. CDR3 sequence reads: CAISERGTDTQYF. CDR3 nucleotides: TGTGCCATCAGTGAGAGGGGGACAGATACGCAGTATTTT.

The chain couples TRBV6-5 to TRBJ1-1, with D possibly TRBD1 on 6 matching bases. The CDR3 totals 14 residues. V shed 6 bases and J shed 1 base, with 12 bases lying between them. Germline lookup yields CDR1 MNHEY and CDR2 SVGAGI. The CDR3 reads CASRPGQTNTEAFF. DNA for the CDR3: TGTGCCAGCAGACCTGGACAGACGAACACTGAAGCTTTCTTT.

This clone has just a few counts. V and J are TRBV6-1 and TRBJ2-7; D is undetermined. CDR3 length: 11 residues. Per germline, CDR1 MNHNS and CDR2 SASEGT. V lost 7 bases to trimming and J lost 3 bases, with 7 bases between them. The CDR3 DNA reads as TGTGCCAGCAAAGACCGCTACGAGCAGTACTTC. Protein: CASKDRYEQYF.

This chain links TRBV18 with TRBJ2-4; D may be TRBD2 (6 bases). Trimming removed 1 base at V and 0 bases at J, with 10 bases between. This CDR3 is built from 16 residues. Germline V gene sequence: CDR1 KGHSH, CDR2 LQKENI. The CDR3 bases are TGTGCCAGCTCACCACAGGCGGGATTAGCCAAAAACATTCAGTACTTC. Protein: CASSPQAGLAKNIQYF.

The table lists this clone with a few counts. The CDR3 DNA sequence: TGCGCCAGCAGCCATATAGAGGCAGGGCCGAACACTGAAGCTTTCTTT. It codes for CASSHIEAGPNTEAFF. V usage is TRBV4-1 and J usage is TRBJ1-1; a possible D gene is TRBD1 (5 bases). In germline, CDR1 is MGHRA, CDR2 YSYEKL. This CDR3 comprises 16 residues. Between the trimmed V and J ends, which lost 3 bases and 1 base, there was a span of 15 bases.